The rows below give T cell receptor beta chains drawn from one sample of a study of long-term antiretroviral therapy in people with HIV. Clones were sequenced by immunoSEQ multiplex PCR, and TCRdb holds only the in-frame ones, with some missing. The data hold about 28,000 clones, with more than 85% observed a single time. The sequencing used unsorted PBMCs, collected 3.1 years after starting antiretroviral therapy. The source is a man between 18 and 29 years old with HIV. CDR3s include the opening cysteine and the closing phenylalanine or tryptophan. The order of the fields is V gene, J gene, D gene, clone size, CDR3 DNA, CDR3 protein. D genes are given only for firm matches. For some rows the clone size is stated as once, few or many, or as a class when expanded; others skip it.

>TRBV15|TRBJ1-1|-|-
TGTGCCACCAGCTTTTCCCGACAGTTACGCACTGAAGCTTTCTTT
CATSFSRQLRTEAFF
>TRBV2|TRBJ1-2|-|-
TGTGCCAGCAATCGGGGGGGGGATGGCTACACCTTC
CASNRGGDGYTF
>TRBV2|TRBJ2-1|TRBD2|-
TGTGCCAGCAGGACCCTTGGGGCGGGAGTAGGTGAGAATGAGCAGTTCTTC
CASRTLGAGVGENEQFF
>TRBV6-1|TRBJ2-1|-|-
TGTGCCAGCAGTGAAGTTGGGGAAGGTGAGCAGTTCTTC
CASSEVGEGEQFF
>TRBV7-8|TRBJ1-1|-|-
TGTGCCAGCAGCTTGGGACGACAGTACACTGAAGCTTTCTTT
CASSLGRQYTEAFF
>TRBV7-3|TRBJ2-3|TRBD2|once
TGTGCCAGCAGCCCCGGGAGGATTAGCACAGATACGCAGTATTTT
CASSPGRISTDTQYF
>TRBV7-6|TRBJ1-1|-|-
TGTGCCAGCAGCTTAGGATTCGGGAACAGGCCAACTGAAGCTTTCTTT
CASSLGFGNRPTEAFF
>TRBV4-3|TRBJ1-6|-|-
TGCGCCAGCAGCCAAGAAAAGGGCGGGTATTCACCCCTCCACTTT
CASSQEKGGYSPLHF
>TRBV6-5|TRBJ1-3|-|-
TGTGCCAGCAGACAAACAGGGTACTCTGGAAACACCATATATTTT
CASRQTGYSGNTIYF
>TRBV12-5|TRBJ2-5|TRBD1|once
TGTGCTAGTGGTGGACAGGGTAGAACAGAGACCCAGTACTTC
CASGGQGRTETQYF
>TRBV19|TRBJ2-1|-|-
TGTGCCAGTTACAATGAGCAGTTCTTC
CASYNEQFF